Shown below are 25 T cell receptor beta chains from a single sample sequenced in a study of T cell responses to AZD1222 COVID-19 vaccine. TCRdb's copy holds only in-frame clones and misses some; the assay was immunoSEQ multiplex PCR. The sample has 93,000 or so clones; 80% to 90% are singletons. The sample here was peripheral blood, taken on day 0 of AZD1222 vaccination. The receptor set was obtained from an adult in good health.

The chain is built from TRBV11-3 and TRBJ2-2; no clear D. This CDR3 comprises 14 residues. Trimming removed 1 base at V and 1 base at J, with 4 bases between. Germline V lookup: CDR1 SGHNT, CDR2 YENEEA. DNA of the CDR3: TGTGCCAGCAGCTTAGGAGGGAACACCGGGGAGCTGTTTTTT. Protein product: CASSLGGNTGELFF.

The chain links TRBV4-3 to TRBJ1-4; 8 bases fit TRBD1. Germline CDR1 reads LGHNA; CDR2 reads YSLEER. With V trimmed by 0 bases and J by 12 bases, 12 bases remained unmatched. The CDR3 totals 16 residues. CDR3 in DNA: TGCGCCAGCAGCCAAGATCCGAGACAGGGGCGACGAGAACTGTTTTTT. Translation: CASSQDPRQGRRELFF.

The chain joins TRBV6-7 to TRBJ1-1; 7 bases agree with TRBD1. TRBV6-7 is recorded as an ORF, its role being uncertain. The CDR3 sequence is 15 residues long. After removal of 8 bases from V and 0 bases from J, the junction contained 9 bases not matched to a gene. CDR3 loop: CASGRRQGMNTEAFF. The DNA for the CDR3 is TGTGCCAGCGGCCGACGACAGGGAATGAACACTGAAGCTTTCTTT.

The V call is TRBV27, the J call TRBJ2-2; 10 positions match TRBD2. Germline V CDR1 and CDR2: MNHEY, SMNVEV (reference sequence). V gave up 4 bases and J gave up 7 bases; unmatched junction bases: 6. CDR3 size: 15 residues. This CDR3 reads CASSSGTSVGGELFF. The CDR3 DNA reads TGTGCCAGCAGTTCCGGGACTAGCGTGGGCGGGGAGCTGTTTTTT.

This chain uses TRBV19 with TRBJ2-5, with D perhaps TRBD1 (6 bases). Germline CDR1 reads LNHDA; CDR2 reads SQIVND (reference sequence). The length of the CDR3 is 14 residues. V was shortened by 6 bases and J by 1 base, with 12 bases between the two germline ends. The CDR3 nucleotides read TGTGCCAGTAGGACGGACAGATCCCAAGAGACCCAGTACTTC. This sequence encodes CASRTDRSQETQYF. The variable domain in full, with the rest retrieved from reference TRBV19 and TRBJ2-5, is DGGITQSPKYLFRKEGQNVTLSCEQNLNHDAMYWYRQDPGQGLRLIYYSQIVNDFQKGDIAEGYSVSREKKESFPLTVTSAQKNPTAFYLCASRTDRSQETQYFGPGTRLLVL.

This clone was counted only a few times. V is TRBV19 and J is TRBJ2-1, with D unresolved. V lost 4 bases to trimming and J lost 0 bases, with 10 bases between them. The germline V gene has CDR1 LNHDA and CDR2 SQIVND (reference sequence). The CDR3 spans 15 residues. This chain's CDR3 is CASSRLSSSYNEQFF. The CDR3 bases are TGTGCCAGTAGTAGACTCTCGAGCTCCTACAATGAGCAGTTCTTC.

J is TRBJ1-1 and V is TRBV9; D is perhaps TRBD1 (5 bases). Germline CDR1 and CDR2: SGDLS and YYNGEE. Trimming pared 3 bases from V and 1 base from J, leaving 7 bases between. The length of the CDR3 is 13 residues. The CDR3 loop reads CASSGTTNTEAFF. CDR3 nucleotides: TGTGCCAGCAGCGGGACAACGAACACTGAAGCTTTCTTT.

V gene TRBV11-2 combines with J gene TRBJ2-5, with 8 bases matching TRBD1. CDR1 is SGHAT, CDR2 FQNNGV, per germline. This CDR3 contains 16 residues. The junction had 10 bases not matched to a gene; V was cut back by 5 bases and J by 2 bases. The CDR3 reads CASSRAQGAHQETQYF. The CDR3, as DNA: TGTGCCAGCAGCCGCGCCCAGGGGGCCCATCAAGAGACCCAGTACTTC.

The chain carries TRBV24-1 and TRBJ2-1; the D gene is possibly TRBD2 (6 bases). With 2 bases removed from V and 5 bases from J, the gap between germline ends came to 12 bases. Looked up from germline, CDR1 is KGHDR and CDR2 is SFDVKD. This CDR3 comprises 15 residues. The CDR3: CATSDSGTADNEQFF. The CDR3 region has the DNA TGTGCCACCAGTGATTCGGGGACTGCAGACAATGAGCAGTTCTTC.

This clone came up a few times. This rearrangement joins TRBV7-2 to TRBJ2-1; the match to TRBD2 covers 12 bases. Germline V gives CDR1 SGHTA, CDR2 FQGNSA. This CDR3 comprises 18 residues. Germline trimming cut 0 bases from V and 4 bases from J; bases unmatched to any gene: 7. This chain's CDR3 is CASSLAVSSGGAYNEQFF. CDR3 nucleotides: TGTGCCAGCAGCTTAGCGGTGTCTAGCGGGGGGGCATACAATGAGCAGTTCTTC.

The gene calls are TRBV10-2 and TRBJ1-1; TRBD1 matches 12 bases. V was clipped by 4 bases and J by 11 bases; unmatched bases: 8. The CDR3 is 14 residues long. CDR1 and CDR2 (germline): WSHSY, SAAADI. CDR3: CASSAGTGGRSAFF. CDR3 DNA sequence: TGCGCCAGCAGTGCGGGGACAGGGGGCAGGTCGGCTTTCTTT.

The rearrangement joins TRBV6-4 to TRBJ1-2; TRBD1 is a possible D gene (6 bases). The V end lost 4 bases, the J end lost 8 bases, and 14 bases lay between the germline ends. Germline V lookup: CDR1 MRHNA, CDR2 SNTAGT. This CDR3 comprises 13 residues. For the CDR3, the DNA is TGTGCCAGCAGTGTATCAGGGGCCGGCGGCTACACCTTC. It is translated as CASSVSGAGGYTF.

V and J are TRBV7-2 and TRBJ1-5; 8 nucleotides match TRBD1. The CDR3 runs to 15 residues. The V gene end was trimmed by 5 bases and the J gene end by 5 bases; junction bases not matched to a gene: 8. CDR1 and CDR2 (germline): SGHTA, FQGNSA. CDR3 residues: CASSPDRVSYQPQHF. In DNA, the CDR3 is TGTGCCAGCAGCCCGGACAGGGTGAGTTATCAGCCCCAGCATTTT.

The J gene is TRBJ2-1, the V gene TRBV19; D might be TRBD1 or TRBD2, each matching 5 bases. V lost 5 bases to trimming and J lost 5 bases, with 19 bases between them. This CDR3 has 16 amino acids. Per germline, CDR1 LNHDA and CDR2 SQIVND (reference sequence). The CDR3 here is CASSYLPGRTHNEQFF. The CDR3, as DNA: TGTGCCAGTAGTTACCTCCCGGGACGAACCCACAATGAGCAGTTCTTC.

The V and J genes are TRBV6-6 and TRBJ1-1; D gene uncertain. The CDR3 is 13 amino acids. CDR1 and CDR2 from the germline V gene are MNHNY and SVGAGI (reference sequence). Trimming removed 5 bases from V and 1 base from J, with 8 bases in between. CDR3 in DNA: TGTGCCAGCAGTCTCGATTGGAACACTGAAGCTTTCTTT. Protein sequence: CASSLDWNTEAFF.

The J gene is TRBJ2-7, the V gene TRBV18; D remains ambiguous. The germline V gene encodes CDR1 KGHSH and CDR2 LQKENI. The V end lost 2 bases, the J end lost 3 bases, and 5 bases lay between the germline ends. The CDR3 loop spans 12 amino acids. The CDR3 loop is CASSPDGYEQYF. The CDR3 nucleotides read TGTGCCAGCTCACCAGACGGCTACGAGCAGTACTTC.

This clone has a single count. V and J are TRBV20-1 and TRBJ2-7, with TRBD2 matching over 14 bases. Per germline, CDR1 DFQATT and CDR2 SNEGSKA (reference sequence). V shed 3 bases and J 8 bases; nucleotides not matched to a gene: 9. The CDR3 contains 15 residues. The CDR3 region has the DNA TGCAGTGCTAGTCAAGGACTAGCGGGGGGAGCTAAGCAGTACTTC. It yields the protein CSASQGLAGGAKQYF.

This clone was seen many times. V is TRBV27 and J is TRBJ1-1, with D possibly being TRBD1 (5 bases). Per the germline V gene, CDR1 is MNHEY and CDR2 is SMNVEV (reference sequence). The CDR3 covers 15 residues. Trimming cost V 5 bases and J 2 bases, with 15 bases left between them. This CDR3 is CASSGRKGANTEAFF. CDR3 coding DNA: TGTGCCAGCAGTGGAAGAAAAGGGGCTAACACTGAAGCTTTCTTT.

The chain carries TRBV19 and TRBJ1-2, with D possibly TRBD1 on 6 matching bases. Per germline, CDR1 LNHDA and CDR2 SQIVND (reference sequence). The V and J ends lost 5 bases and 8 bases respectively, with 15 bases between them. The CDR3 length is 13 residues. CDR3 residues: CASSLGGAGGYTF. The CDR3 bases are TGTGCCAGTAGTCTGGGGGGCGCGGGCGGCTACACCTTC. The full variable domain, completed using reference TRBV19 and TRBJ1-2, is DGGITQSPKYLFRKEGQNVTLSCEQNLNHDAMYWYRQDPGQGLRLIYYSQIVNDFQKGDIAEGYSVSREKKESFPLTVTSAQKNPTAFYLCASSLGGAGGYTFGSGTRLTVV.

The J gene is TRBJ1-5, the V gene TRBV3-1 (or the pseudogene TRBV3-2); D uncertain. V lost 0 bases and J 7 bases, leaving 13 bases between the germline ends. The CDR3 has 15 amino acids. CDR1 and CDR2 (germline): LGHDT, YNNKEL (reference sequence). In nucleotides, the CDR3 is TGTGCCAGCAGCCAAGACGCGTCGGGCGGGCAGCCCCAGCATTTT. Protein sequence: CASSQDASGGQPQHF.

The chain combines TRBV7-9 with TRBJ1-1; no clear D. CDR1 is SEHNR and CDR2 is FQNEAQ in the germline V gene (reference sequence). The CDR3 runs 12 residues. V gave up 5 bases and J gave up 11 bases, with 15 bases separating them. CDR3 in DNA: TGTGCCAGCAGCCCCGATCCGGGTGAGGCTTTCTTT. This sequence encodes CASSPDPGEAFF.

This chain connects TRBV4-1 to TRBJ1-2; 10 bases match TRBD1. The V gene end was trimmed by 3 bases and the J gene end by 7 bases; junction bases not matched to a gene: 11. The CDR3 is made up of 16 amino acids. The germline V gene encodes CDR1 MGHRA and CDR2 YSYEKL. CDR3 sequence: CASSQSPTTGGGGYTF. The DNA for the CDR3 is TGCGCCAGCAGCCAGAGCCCGACGACAGGGGGCGGTGGCTACACCTTC.

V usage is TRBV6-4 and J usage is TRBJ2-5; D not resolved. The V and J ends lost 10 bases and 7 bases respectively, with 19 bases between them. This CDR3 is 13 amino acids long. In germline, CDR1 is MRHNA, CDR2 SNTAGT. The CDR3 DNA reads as TGTGCCATCCTGTCTGACGCCCACGGGACCCAGTACTTC. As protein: CAILSDAHGTQYF.

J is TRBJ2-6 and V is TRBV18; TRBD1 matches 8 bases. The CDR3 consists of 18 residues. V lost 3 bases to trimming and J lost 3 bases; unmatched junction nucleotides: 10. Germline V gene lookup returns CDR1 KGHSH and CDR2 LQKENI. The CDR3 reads CASSPLGQGALGANVLTF. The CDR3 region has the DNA TGTGCCAGCTCACCGCTCGGGCAGGGGGCGCTTGGGGCCAACGTCCTGACTTTC.

The CDR3 DNA reads TGTGCCAGCAGGCTAGCCCCAATTGGTTCCTACGAGCAGTACTTC. It specifies CASRLAPIGSYEQYF. The rearrangement joins TRBV27 to TRBJ2-7; possibly TRBD2 for D (5 bases). V was trimmed by 6 bases and J by 1 base, leaving 16 bases between them. Germline assignment: CDR1 MNHEY and CDR2 SMNVEV (reference sequence). There are 15 residues in the CDR3.